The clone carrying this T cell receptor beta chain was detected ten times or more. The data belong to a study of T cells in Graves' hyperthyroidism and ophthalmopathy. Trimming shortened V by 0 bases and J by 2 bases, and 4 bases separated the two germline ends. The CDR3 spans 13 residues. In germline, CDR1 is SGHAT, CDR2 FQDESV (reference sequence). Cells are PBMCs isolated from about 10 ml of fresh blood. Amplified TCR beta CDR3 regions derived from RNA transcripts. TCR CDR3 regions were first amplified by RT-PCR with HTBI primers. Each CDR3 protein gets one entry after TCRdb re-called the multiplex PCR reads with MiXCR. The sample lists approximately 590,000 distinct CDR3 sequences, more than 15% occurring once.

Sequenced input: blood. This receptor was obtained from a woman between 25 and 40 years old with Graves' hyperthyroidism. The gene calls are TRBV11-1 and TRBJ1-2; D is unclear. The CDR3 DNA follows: TGTGCCAGCAGCTTAGCAGGGAACTATGGCTACACCTTC. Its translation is CASSLAGNYGYTF.